Listed here are 17 T cell receptor beta chains from one sample, sequenced in a study of post-analysis software for immune sequencing data. Incorporated into the TCR beta cDNA libraries were unique molecular identifiers, which served to reduce PCR and sequencing biases. TCRdb re-called the PCR reads with MiXCR, one entry per CDR3 protein. The top ten hold over 4% of the sample, which has roughly 870,000 distinct CDR3 sequences, about 53% seen once. No cognate antigen is known for these TCRs. Study observations and caveats: Roughly five TRBV segments were more frequent in patients than controls; TRBV5-6, TRBV5-1 and TRBV20-1 belonged to this group.

Input material: blood. These receptors all come from a girl aged 10-17 years with multiple sclerosis.

This chain uses TRBV7-9 with TRBJ1-1; D is uncertain. The CDR3 spans 14 residues. Trimming took 4 bases from V and 1 from J, leaving 10 bases between them. Germline CDR1 SEHNR, CDR2 FQNEAQ (reference sequence). In DNA, the CDR3 is TGTGCCAGCAGCTATTGGACGGAGAACACTGAAGCTTTCTTT. The encoded protein is CASSYWTENTEAFF.

This clonotype was seen only a few times. The chain is built from TRBV6-1 and TRBJ2-7, with TRBD1 as a possible D gene (6 bases). The CDR3 runs to 14 residues. Looked up from germline, CDR1 is MNHNS and CDR2 is SASEGT. V lost 6 bases, J lost 4 bases, and 16 bases lay in between. The CDR3 loop reads CASRRDTGPYEQYF. CDR3 nucleotides: TGTGCCAGCAGGAGGGATACAGGGCCGTACGAGCAGTACTTC.

V is TRBV5-1 and J is TRBJ1-4, with 9 bases aligning to TRBD1. V shed 4 bases and J 8 bases; nucleotides not matched to a gene: 9. The CDR3 is 15 residues long. CDR1 is SGHRS, CDR2 YFSETQ, per germline. CDR3 in DNA: TGCGCCAGCAGCCAAGGGACAGGGAATGGGGAAAAACTGTTTTTT. This translates into CASSQGTGNGEKLFF.

This clonotype was seen a few times. The chain has TRBV20-1 and TRBJ2-4; 8 nucleotides agree with TRBD2. The DNA end is more similar to TRBJ2-7, so the J call may be wrong. CDR1 and CDR2 (germline): DFQATT, SNEGSKA (reference sequence). This CDR3 is 13 amino acids long. Here the CDR3 reads CSAITGGPYEQYF. The CDR3 nucleotides are TGCAGTGCTATAACGGGGGGGCCGTACGAGCAGTACTTC.

The chain carries TRBV10-2 and TRBJ2-7; 7 bases agree with TRBD2. This CDR3 spans 12 amino acids. V lost 8 bases to trimming and J lost 3 bases; unmatched junction nucleotides: 4. In germline, CDR1 is WSHSY, CDR2 SAAADI. The CDR3 nucleotides read TGCGCCAGCCGGGACTATGGCTACGAGCAGTACTTC. It translates to CASRDYGYEQYF.

The chain combines TRBV20-1 with TRBJ2-5; 8 bases fit TRBD2. The J call is uncertain, as TRBJ2-7 better fits the DNA end. The germline gives CDR1 DFQATT, CDR2 SNEGSKA (reference sequence). The CDR3 contains 15 residues. The CDR3 nucleotides read TGCAGTGCTAGAGATTGGACTAGCCGGGTGGACGAGCAGTACTTC. It codes for CSARDWTSRVDEQYF.

The chain employs TRBV25-1 and TRBJ2-7; D is unresolved. Germline loops: CDR1 MGHDK, CDR2 SYGVNS. Between the trimmed V and J ends, which lost 6 bases and 2 bases, there was a span of 8 bases. CDR3 length: 12 residues. The CDR3 sequence: CASRHVTYEQYF. CDR3 nucleotide sequence: TGTGCCAGCAGACACGTGACCTACGAGCAGTACTTC.

This clonotype was recorded a few times. The chain joins TRBV28 to TRBJ2-3; no reliable D call. Germline loops: CDR1 MDHEN, CDR2 SYDVKM. This CDR3 has 14 amino acids. Deletions cut 2 bases from V and 0 bases from J, with 6 bases between. CDR3 nucleotides: TGTGCCAGCAGTTTACAGTTAAGCACAGATACGCAGTATTTT. It encodes CASSLQLSTDTQYF. The full variable domain, completed using reference TRBV28 and TRBJ2-3, is DVKVTQSSRYLVKRTGEKVFLECVQDMDHENMFWYRQDPGLGLRLIYFSYDVKMKEKGDIPEGYSVSREKKERFSLILESASTNQTSMYLCASSLQLSTDTQYFGPGTRLTVL.

This chain connects TRBV5-8 to TRBJ2-3, with a possible D match to TRBD1 (5 bases). This CDR3 comprises 17 residues. CDR1 and CDR2 from the germline V gene are SGHTS and YDEGEE. V was shortened by 4 bases and J by 6 bases, with 24 bases between the two germline ends. DNA for the CDR3: TGTGCCAGCAGCCCCCCCAGGGCGAACCCCTACTCCGATACGCAGTATTTT. As protein: CASSPPRANPYSDTQYF.

The genes are TRBV12-3 or TRBV12-4 and TRBJ2-7, with unresolved D. Trimming cost V 7 bases and J 1 base, with 26 bases left between them. This CDR3 has 18 residues. CDR3 amino acids: CASTQRLESGFGSYEQYF. CDR3 in DNA: TGTGCCAGCACCCAACGTCTGGAGTCTGGCTTCGGATCCTACGAGCAGTACTTC.

Details on this clonotype: This may stem from a read error, because a much larger clone lies one nucleotide away. This rearrangement joins TRBV12-3 or TRBV12-4 to TRBJ2-1, with D unresolved. The CDR3 loop spans 10 amino acids. V shed 2 bases and J shed 8 bases, with 1 base lying between them. The CDR3 here is CASSLYEQFF. DNA for the CDR3: TGTGCCAGCAGTTTATATGAGCAGTTCTTC.

This clonotype was recorded at least ten times. This chain connects TRBV3-1 to TRBJ2-3; no clear D gene. This CDR3 contains 11 residues. Trimming shortened V by 1 base and J by 5 bases, and 1 base separated the two germline ends. CDR1 is LGHDT and CDR2 is YNNKEL in the germline V gene (reference sequence). The CDR3 region has the DNA TGTGCCAGCAGCCAAGTAGATACGCAGTATTTT. Translation gives CASSQVDTQYF.

The chain carries TRBV18 and TRBJ1-2, with D tentatively TRBD1 (5 bases). V was clipped by 3 bases and J by 3 bases, with 8 bases between them. CDR3 length: 13 residues. Germline CDR1 reads KGHSH; CDR2 reads LQKENI. The CDR3: CASSPSRDYGYTF. In DNA form, the CDR3 reads TGTGCCAGCTCACCGAGCAGGGACTATGGCTACACCTTC.

The chain uses TRBV4-1 and TRBJ2-5; the match to TRBD2 covers 9 bases. Matching the DNA end better, TRBJ2-7 makes the J call doubtful. CDR1 MGHRA and CDR2 YSYEKL come from the germline V gene. The CDR3 consists of 16 residues. The CDR3 protein is CASSQEGLAGNYEQYF. In DNA, the CDR3 is TGCGCCAGCAGCCAAGAGGGGCTAGCGGGAAACTACGAGCAGTACTTC.

The chain couples TRBV7-6 to TRBJ2-1, with D perhaps being TRBD1 or TRBD2 (6 bases each). The V gene's germline CDR1 is SGHVS and CDR2 FNYEAQ. The germline V and J ends were trimmed by 5 bases and 2 bases, with 16 bases remaining between them. The CDR3 runs 16 residues. The CDR3 here is CASSRLGTTAYNEQFF. The CDR3 nucleotides are TGTGCCAGCAGCCGACTAGGGACAACGGCCTACAATGAGCAGTTCTTC. Variable domain in full (rest from reference TRBV7-6 and TRBJ2-1): GAGVSQSPRYKVTKRGQDVALRCDPISGHVSLYWYRQALGQGPEFLTYFNYEAQQDKSGLPNDRFSAERPEGSISTLTIQRTEQRDSAMYRCASSRLGTTAYNEQFFGPGTRLTVL.

The chain links TRBV10-3 to TRBJ1-5, with 9 bases that match TRBD1. The ends lost 10 bases at V and 1 base at J; junction bases unmatched: 5. Germline V gene sequence: CDR1 ENHRY, CDR2 SYGVKD. The CDR3 covers 14 residues. The CDR3 here is CATAGTGSNQPQHF. The CDR3 coding sequence is TGTGCCACAGCCGGGACAGGGAGCAATCAGCCCCAGCATTTT.

This chain joins TRBV7-2 and TRBJ2-7; a possible D gene is TRBD1 (5 bases). The CDR3 consists of 16 residues. Trimming took 4 bases from V and 1 from J, leaving 17 bases between them. Germline V CDR1 and CDR2: SGHTA, FQGNSA. CDR3 residues: CASSSTTDITSYEQYF. The CDR3 nucleotides read TGTGCCAGCAGCTCTACGACAGACATAACTTCCTACGAGCAGTACTTC.